This TCR beta chain was captured by sequencing in a study of metastatic and nonmetastatic thyroid tumors. The CDR3 contains 14 residues. The germline V and J ends were trimmed by 3 bases and 0 bases, with 9 bases remaining between them. Germline loops: CDR1 MNHNY, CDR2 SVGAGI (reference sequence). TCRdb reanalyzed the PCR reads via MiXCR. Of around 8,600 clones detected, 35% appear once; the ten largest clones hold around a fifth. Findings and caveats of the study: Across blood and tumor, TCR beta diversity in malignant thyroid tumors was reportedly significantly higher than in benign nodules.

This clone counts as medium-sized. What it binds is not known. Treatment of any kind had been given to no patient before thyroid surgery. The chain uses TRBV6-6 and TRBJ2-7; D not resolved. The sample taken for sequencing was tumor tissue. The source is a female donor with papillary thyroid cancer or a benign thyroid nodule (not recorded which). Some clones in this sample may be carry-over from other donors' samples. The CDR3 region has the DNA TGTGCCAGCAGTTATGGTGGCACCTCCTACGAGCAGTACTTC. This translates into CASSYGGTSYEQYF.